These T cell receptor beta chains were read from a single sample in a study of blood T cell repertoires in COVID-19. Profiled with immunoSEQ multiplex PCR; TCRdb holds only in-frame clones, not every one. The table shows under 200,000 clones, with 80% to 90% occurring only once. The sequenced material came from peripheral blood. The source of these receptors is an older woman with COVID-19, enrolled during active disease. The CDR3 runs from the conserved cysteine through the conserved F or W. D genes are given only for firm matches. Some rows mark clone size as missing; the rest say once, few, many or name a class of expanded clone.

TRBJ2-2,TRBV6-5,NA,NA,CASSYGLGGELFF,TGTGCCAGCAGTTACGGACTGGGCGGGGAGCTGTTTTTT
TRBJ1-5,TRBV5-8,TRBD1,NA,CASRDRASNQPQHF,TGTGCCAGCAGGGACAGGGCTAGCAATCAGCCCCAGCATTTT
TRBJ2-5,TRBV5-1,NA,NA,CASSSEGRRAETQYF,TGCGCCAGCAGCTCGGAAGGACGGAGGGCAGAGACCCAGTACTTC
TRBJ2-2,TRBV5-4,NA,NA,CASSSGAVTGELFF,TGTGCCAGCAGCTCGGGAGCGGTGACCGGGGAGCTGTTTTTT
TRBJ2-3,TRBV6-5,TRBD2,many,CASSYEAGGADTQYF,TGTGCCAGCAGTTACGAAGCGGGAGGGGCAGATACGCAGTATTTT
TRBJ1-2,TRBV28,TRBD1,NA,CASSPGTGVRINYGYTF,TGTGCCAGCAGTCCTGGGACAGGGGTTCGCATCAACTATGGCTACACCTTC
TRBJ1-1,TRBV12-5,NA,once,CASAFGGMNTEAFF,TGTGCTAGTGCCTTCGGGGGTATGAACACTGAAGCTTTCTTT
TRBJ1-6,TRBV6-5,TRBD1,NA,CASSYSGQGESPLHF,TGTGCCAGCAGTTACTCCGGACAGGGTGAATCACCCCTCCACTTT
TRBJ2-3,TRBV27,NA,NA,CASSLAGRSTDTQYF,TGTGCCAGCAGTTTAGCGGGGAGGAGCACAGATACGCAGTATTTT
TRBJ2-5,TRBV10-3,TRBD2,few,CAISEMAGGAVLETQYF,TGTGCCATCAGTGAGATGGCGGGGGGCGCGGTTTTGGAGACCCAGTACTTC
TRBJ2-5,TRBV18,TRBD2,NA,CASSPQVSGGETQYF,TGTGCCAGCTCACCACAGGTTAGCGGGGGAGAGACCCAGTACTTC
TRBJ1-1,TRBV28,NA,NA,CASTEPEEGAFF,TGTGCCAGCACCGAGCCCGAGGAGGGAGCTTTCTTT
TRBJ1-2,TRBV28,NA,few,CASTRLPGVYGYTF,TGTGCCAGCACCCGGCTCCCGGGGGTCTATGGCTACACCTTC
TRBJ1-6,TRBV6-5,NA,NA,CATRLQGPGTPLHF,TGTGCCACCCGCCTACAAGGTCCGGGGACACCCCTCCACTTT
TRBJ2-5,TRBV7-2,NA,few,CASSLGTPQETQYF,TGTGCCAGCAGCTTGGGGACTCCTCAAGAGACCCAGTACTTC
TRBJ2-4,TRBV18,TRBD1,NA,CASSPMTGLANIQYF,TGTGCCAGCTCACCGATGACAGGGCTTGCTAACATTCAGTACTTC
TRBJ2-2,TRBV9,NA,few,CASSVGSVTGELFF,TGTGCCAGCAGCGTAGGGAGCGTGACCGGGGAGCTGTTTTTT
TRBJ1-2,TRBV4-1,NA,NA,CASSQDLMRFDYGYTF,TGCGCCAGCAGCCAAGATTTGATGAGGTTCGACTATGGCTACACCTTC
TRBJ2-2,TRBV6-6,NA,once,CASGAGANTGELFF,TGTGCCAGCGGTGCGGGCGCGAACACCGGGGAGCTGTTTTTT
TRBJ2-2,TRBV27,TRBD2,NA,CASSFGLAGGGGELFF,TGTGCCAGCAGTTTCGGACTAGCGGGGGGTGGCGGGGAGCTGTTTTTT
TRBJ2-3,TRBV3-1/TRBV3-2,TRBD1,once,CASSQDRGRPDTQYF,TGTGCCAGCAGCCAAGACAGGGGGCGCCCAGATACGCAGTATTTT
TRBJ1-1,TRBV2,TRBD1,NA,CASNWQGVTNTEAFF,TGTGCCAGCAACTGGCAGGGGGTAACTAACACTGAAGCTTTCTTT
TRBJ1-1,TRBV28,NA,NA,CASSSGRGGTEAFF,TGTGCCAGCAGTTCCGGCAGGGGTGGCACTGAAGCTTTCTTT
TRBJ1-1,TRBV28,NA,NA,CATVDSRKAFF,TGTGCCACCGTAGACAGCAGAAAAGCTTTCTTT
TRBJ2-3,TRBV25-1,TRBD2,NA,CASSAPSGGAPTDTQYF,TGTGCCAGCAGTGCCCCTAGCGGGGGGGCCCCCACAGATACGCAGTATTTT
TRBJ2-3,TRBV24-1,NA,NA,CATSGGASSTDTQYF,TGTGCCACCAGTGGGGGAGCTTCTAGCACAGATACGCAGTATTTT
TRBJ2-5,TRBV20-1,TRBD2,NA,CSASAPHPSSGQETQYF,TGCAGTGCTAGTGCCCCCCACCCCTCTAGCGGACAAGAGACCCAGTACTTC
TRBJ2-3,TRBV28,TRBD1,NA,CASSPHPGTGIADTQYF,TGTGCCAGCAGTCCCCATCCAGGGACAGGGATAGCAGATACGCAGTATTTT
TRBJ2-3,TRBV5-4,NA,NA,CASRPAGSTDTQYF,TGTGCCAGCAGGCCCGCGGGAAGCACAGATACGCAGTATTTT
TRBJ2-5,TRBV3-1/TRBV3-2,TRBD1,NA,CASSQGNRGETQYF,TGTGCCAGCAGCCAAGGCAACAGGGGAGAGACCCAGTACTTC
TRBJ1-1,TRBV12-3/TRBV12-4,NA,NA,CASRAGRYTEAFF,TGTGCCAGCAGGGCGGGACGCTACACTGAAGCTTTCTTT
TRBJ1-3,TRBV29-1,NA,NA,CSVDIGNTIYF,TGCAGCGTGGACATTGGAAACACCATATATTTT
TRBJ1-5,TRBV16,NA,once,CASSLAVYGLTHNQPQHF,TGTGCCAGCAGCCTCGCGGTTTACGGGTTGACCCACAATCAGCCCCAGCATTTT
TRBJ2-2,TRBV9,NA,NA,CASSVDRPNTGELFF,TGTGCCAGCAGCGTAGATCGTCCTAACACCGGGGAGCTGTTTTTT
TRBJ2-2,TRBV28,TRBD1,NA,CASSEQGKSGELFF,TGTGCCAGCAGTGAACAGGGGAAGTCCGGGGAGCTGTTTTTT
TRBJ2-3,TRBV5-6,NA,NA,CASSLYSGTSTDTQYF,TGTGCCAGCAGCTTGTACAGCGGAACTAGCACAGATACGCAGTATTTT
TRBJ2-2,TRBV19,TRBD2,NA,CASKGTGGFTGELFF,TGTGCCAGTAAGGGGACGGGGGGTTTTACCGGGGAGCTGTTTTTT
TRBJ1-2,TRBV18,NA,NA,CASSPLSDVGDSYTF,TGTGCCAGCTCCCCGTTAAGTGATGTCGGGGATTCCTACACCTTC
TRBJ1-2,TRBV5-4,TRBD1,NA,CASSLDRGSGYTF,TGTGCCAGCAGCTTGGACAGGGGGAGTGGCTACACCTTC
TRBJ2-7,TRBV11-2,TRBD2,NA,CASSGLAATYEQYF,TGTGCCAGCAGTGGCCTAGCGGCGACTTACGAGCAGTACTTC
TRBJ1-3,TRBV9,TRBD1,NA,CASSVGPGQGLTGGNTIYF,TGTGCCAGCAGCGTAGGCCCGGGACAGGGGTTAACAGGTGGAAACACCATATATTTT
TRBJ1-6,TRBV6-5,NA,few,CASSYGSAGNNSPLHF,TGTGCCAGCAGTTACGGGAGTGCCGGGAACAATTCACCCCTCCACTTT
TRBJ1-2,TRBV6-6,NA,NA,CASTQGGALGYTF,TGTGCCAGCACTCAAGGGGGGGCGCTTGGCTACACCTTC
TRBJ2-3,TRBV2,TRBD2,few,CASKKDWTSGPTDTQYF,TGTGCCAGCAAGAAGGACTGGACTAGCGGCCCCACAGATACGCAGTATTTT
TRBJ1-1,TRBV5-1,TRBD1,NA,CASSLRGTASSYTEAFF,TGCGCCAGCAGCTTGAGAGGGACAGCTTCTTCATACACTGAAGCTTTCTTT
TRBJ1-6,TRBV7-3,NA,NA,CASSRAGGYNSPLHF,TGTGCCAGCAGCCGGGCGGGGGGGTATAATTCACCCCTCCACTTT
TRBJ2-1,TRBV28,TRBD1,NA,CASSPRQGRRNEQFF,TGTGCCAGCAGTCCCCGACAGGGCCGCAGGAATGAGCAGTTCTTC
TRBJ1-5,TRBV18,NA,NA,CASSPAADQPQHF,TGTGCCAGCTCACCGGCGGCCGATCAGCCCCAGCATTTT
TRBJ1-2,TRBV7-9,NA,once,CASSLLLGEEGEGYTF,TGTGCCAGCAGCTTACTCCTCGGGGAAGAGGGGGAAGGCTACACCTTC
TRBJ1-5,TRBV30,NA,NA,CAWSWGGPSNQPQHF,TGTGCCTGGAGCTGGGGAGGTCCGAGCAATCAGCCCCAGCATTTT
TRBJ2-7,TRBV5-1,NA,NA,CASSLPSANEQYF,TGCGCCAGCAGCTTGCCCAGTGCAAACGAGCAGTACTTC
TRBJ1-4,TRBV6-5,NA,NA,CASSYREPQYEKLFF,TGTGCCAGCAGTTACCGGGAGCCACAGTATGAAAAACTGTTTTTT
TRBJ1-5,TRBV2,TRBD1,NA,CASSRQGGRQPQHF,TGTGCCAGCAGTAGACAGGGGGGCAGGCAGCCCCAGCATTTT
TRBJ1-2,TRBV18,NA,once,CASSPTASNYGYTF,TGTGCCAGCTCACCGACAGCCTCCAACTATGGCTACACCTTC